These 12 T cell receptor beta chains were all obtained from the same sample, sequenced in a study of blood T cell repertoires in COVID-19 (TCRdb year 2020). Library method: the immunoSEQ multiplex PCR assay. Drawn from immuneACCESS, this table holds only the in-frame rearrangements with V and J called that TCRdb kept. Clones are partly lost; checked studies trace under half to an unresolved V gene and leave the rest unexplained. For this sample there are roughly 320,000 clones; approximately 90% appear just once. The ten largest clones capture roughly 4% of the sample. The sequenced sample was PBMCs or T cells enriched from blood (not recorded which). These TCRs come from a man aged 25-45 years who had recovered from COVID-19.

The chain uses TRBV27 and TRBJ1-1; no clear D gene. Germline assignment: CDR1 MNHEY and CDR2 SMNVEV (reference sequence). CDR3 size: 13 residues. The V end was cut by 6 bases, the J end by 6 bases, with 14 bases between. The CDR3 here is CASRVHTKAEAFF. The CDR3 DNA is TGTGCCAGCAGGGTCCACACTAAAGCTGAAGCTTTCTTT.

This clone appeared a single time. The chain carries TRBV28 and TRBJ2-5, with 9 bases matching TRBD1. The CDR3 is made up of 17 amino acids. Germline-derived CDR1 and CDR2 are MDHEN and SYDVKM. V shed 4 bases, J shed 5 bases, and the junction held 14 bases outside the gene matches. CDR3 sequence reads: CASSYLLGQGDGETQYF. The CDR3 DNA reads as TGTGCCAGCAGTTACCTATTGGGACAGGGTGATGGCGAGACCCAGTACTTC.

The chain has TRBV25-1 and TRBJ2-2; possible D gene TRBD1, 6 bases. In germline, CDR1 is MGHDK, CDR2 SYGVNS. The CDR3 loop spans 15 amino acids. The ends were cut back, 7 bases at V and 1 base at J, with 13 bases in the middle. The CDR3 DNA reads TGTGCCAGCATGGGGACAATGAGGAACACCGGGGAGCTGTTTTTT. Amino acids: CASMGTMRNTGELFF.

Comments on this clone: This likely comes from a read error, as the CDR3 has no conserved phenylalanine or tryptophan at its end. Because the CDR3's place on the DNA is in doubt, the DNA is left out and the CDR3 is given as listed by TCRdb. The gene calls are TRBV23-1 and TRBJ2-7; the table's D call, TRBD1, has no DNA check behind it. TRBV23-1 is given ORF status, its function remaining uncertain. The CDR3 region is 11 residues in length, termini included. CDR3 region: CASSQSIQARS.

The CDR3 DNA sequence: TGTGCCAGCAGCTTAGCGCTAGCGATCACAGATACGCAGTATTTT. Translation gives CASSLALAITDTQYF. The V call is TRBV7-8, the J call TRBJ2-3; a weak D match, TRBD2 (6 bases). Germline assignment: CDR1 SGHVS and CDR2 FQNEAQ. V was shortened by 0 bases and J by 2 bases, with 9 bases between the two germline ends. The CDR3 totals 15 residues.

V and J are TRBV7-9 and TRBJ1-1, with D perhaps matching TRBD1 (5 bases). The V gene's germline CDR1 is SEHNR and CDR2 FQNEAQ (reference sequence). This CDR3 is built from 17 residues. The V gene lost 3 bases and the J gene lost 1 base, with 18 bases spanning the gap. CDR3 bases: TGTGCCAGCAGCTTGGGGTCGGGGGATGTTACGAACACTGAAGCTTTCTTT. Protein sequence: CASSLGSGDVTNTEAFF.

The chain uses TRBV3-1 (or the pseudogene TRBV3-2) and TRBJ1-4; D unclear. Germline V CDR1 and CDR2: LGHDT, YNNKEL (reference sequence). The CDR3 loop spans 15 amino acids. V lost 2 bases and J 10 bases, leaving 17 bases between the germline ends. Here the CDR3 reads CASSQNSGSGGKLFF. CDR3 DNA sequence: TGTGCCAGCAGCCAAAACTCGGGTTCTGGCGGAAAACTGTTTTTT.

The V call is TRBV15, the J call TRBJ2-3; 9 positions match TRBD2. This CDR3 has 16 residues. J gave up 6 bases and V 5 bases, and 12 bases lay outside the gene matches. Germline V CDR1 and CDR2: LNHNV, YYDKDF (reference sequence). This CDR3 is CATSGRTSDPRDTQYF. CDR3 coding DNA: TGTGCCACCAGCGGTAGGACTAGCGACCCACGGGATACGCAGTATTTT. Full variable domain (rest looked up from reference TRBV15 and TRBJ2-3): DAMVIQNPRYQVTQFGKPVTLSCSQTLNHNVMYWYQQKSSQAPKLLFHYYDKDFNNEADTPDNFQSRRPNTSFCFLDIRSPGLGDTAMYLCATSGRTSDPRDTQYFGPGTRLTVL.

The J gene is TRBJ2-2, the V gene TRBV10-2; 8 bases fit TRBD1. This CDR3 contains 14 residues. Germline CDR1 is WSHSY and CDR2 is SAAADI. Trimming took 10 bases from V and 1 from J; bases not matched to a gene: 5. CDR3 in amino acids: CATEDRVNTGELFF. Written as DNA, the CDR3 is TGCGCCACCGAGGACAGGGTGAACACCGGGGAGCTGTTTTTT.

This clone was found once. The V call is TRBV11-1, the J call TRBJ2-3; TRBD2 matches 12 bases. The CDR3 spans 16 residues. The ends lost 5 bases at V and 5 bases at J; junction bases unmatched: 8. The germline gives CDR1 SGHAT, CDR2 FQDESV (reference sequence). As DNA, the CDR3 is TGTGCCAGCAGCCCCGGACTAGCGGGGTTAGGAGATACGCAGTATTTT. It translates to CASSPGLAGLGDTQYF. Variable domain in full (rest from reference TRBV11-1 and TRBJ2-3): EAEVAQSPRYKITEKSQAVAFWCDPISGHATLYWYRQILGQGPELLVQFQDESVVDDSQLPKDRFSAERLKGVDSTLKIQPAELGDSAMYLCASSPGLAGLGDTQYFGPGTRLTVL.

CDR3 coding DNA: TGTGCCAGCACCCAGGGGTTCGACTATGGCTACACCTTC. Protein product: CASTQGFDYGYTF. The gene calls are TRBV6-5 and TRBJ1-2, with a weak D call TRBD1 (6 bases). V gave up 7 bases and J gave up 3 bases, with 12 bases separating them. Per germline, CDR1 MNHEY and CDR2 SVGAGI. This CDR3 spans 13 amino acids.

CDR3 protein: CASSPRTQSKETQYF. CDR3 coding DNA: TGTGCCAGCTCACCTCGGACACAATCAAAGGAGACCCAGTACTTC. This rearrangement joins TRBV18 to TRBJ2-5; possibly TRBD1 for D (5 bases). Germline CDR1 KGHSH, CDR2 LQKENI. The CDR3 consists of 15 residues. Trimming took 3 bases from V and 5 from J, leaving 16 bases between them. The full variable domain, with the rest looked up from reference TRBV18 and TRBJ2-5, is NAGVMQNPRHLVRRRGQEARLRCSPMKGHSHVYWYRQLPEEGLKFMVYLQKENIIDESGMPKERFSAEFPKEGPSILRIQQVVRGDSAAYFCASSPRTQSKETQYFGPGTRLLVL.